One sample yielded the 32 T cell receptor beta chains listed below, sequenced in a study of cytomegalovirus exposure and HLA in healthy donors (dated by TCRdb to about 2017). Library preparation used the immunoSEQ multiplex PCR assay. For the multiplex PCR, a mixture combining 60 forward primers for TCR Vbeta segments and 13 reverse primers for TCR Jbeta segments was used. This is the immuneACCESS table as TCRdb keeps it, with only in-frame sequences that have V and J called. A part of the clones is gone; compared with another copy, unresolved V genes explain less than half, and the rest is unexplained. The sample has 200,000 to 250,000 clones on record, roughly 89% of them singletons. Of the sample, approximately 1% falls within the top ten clones. Material: PBMCs. These receptors all stem from a woman aged 18-29 years in good health and CMV-seronegative.

The CDR3 sequence: CASSQRTVGNTEAFF. The CDR3, as DNA: TGTGCCAGCAGCCAAAGGACTGTGGGGAACACTGAAGCTTTCTTT. The chain is built from TRBV7-2 and TRBJ1-1; D not certain. V lost 5 bases and J 1 base, leaving 14 bases between the germline ends. CDR1 and CDR2 (germline): SGHTA, FQGNSA. The CDR3 sequence is 15 residues long.

V gene TRBV19 combines with J gene TRBJ1-1; no clear D. The V and J ends lost 2 bases and 3 bases respectively, with 10 bases between them. Per the germline V gene, CDR1 is LNHDA and CDR2 is SQIVND (reference sequence). The CDR3 is 14 residues long. CDR3 in DNA: TGTGCCAGTAGTATAATCCGGGGTGACACTGAAGCTTTCTTT. Translated: CASSIIRGDTEAFF.

In DNA form, the CDR3 reads TGTGCCAGTAGTATTAGGGTCGGGGAGCAGTACTTC. This sequence encodes CASSIRVGEQYF. V and J are TRBV19 and TRBJ2-5, with D perhaps matching TRBD2 (5 bases). V was pared by 3 bases and J by 11 bases, with 13 bases between. Germline CDR1 LNHDA, CDR2 SQIVND (reference sequence). The CDR3 sequence is 12 residues long.

V is TRBV5-1 and J is TRBJ1-3; D perhaps matches TRBD1 (5 bases). The length of the CDR3 is 15 residues. Trimming stripped 0 bases from V and 4 bases from J, with 11 bases between. Germline CDR1 SGHRS, CDR2 YFSETQ. CDR3 coding DNA: TGCGCCAGCAGCTTGGTTTCAGGGCACGGAAACACCATATATTTT. Protein product: CASSLVSGHGNTIYF.

The V call is TRBV4-3, the J call TRBJ1-2, with D possibly matching TRBD1 (6 bases). Germline V CDR1 and CDR2: LGHNA, YSLEER. The CDR3 length is 14 residues. With 0 bases removed from V and 8 bases from J, the gap between germline ends came to 13 bases. The DNA for the CDR3 is TGCGCCAGCAGCCAAGATAGGGGGTCTCGGGGCTACACCTTC. As protein: CASSQDRGSRGYTF.

The chain couples TRBV19 to TRBJ1-1; no definite D call. The CDR3 has 13 amino acids. Germline V gene sequence: CDR1 LNHDA, CDR2 SQIVND (reference sequence). The ends were cut back, 7 bases at V and 0 bases at J, with 9 bases in the middle. CDR3 sequence: CASKGGMNTEAFF. In DNA, the CDR3 is TGTGCCAGTAAAGGCGGCATGAACACTGAAGCTTTCTTT.

The genes are TRBV9 and TRBJ1-2; weak D call: TRBD1 (5 bases). There are 14 residues in the CDR3. Germline CDR1 SGDLS, CDR2 YYNGEE. V was trimmed by 4 bases and J by 0 bases, leaving 10 bases between them. The CDR3 here is CASSSMTANYGYTF. In DNA form, the CDR3 reads TGTGCCAGCAGCTCCATGACAGCTAACTATGGCTACACCTTC.

This sequence joins TRBV4-1 and TRBJ2-3; tentatively, D is TRBD2 (5 bases). Looked up from germline, CDR1 is MGHRA and CDR2 is YSYEKL. V was clipped by 4 bases and J by 4 bases, with 18 bases between them. This CDR3 region has 16 residues. The CDR3 loop reads CASSLSWLMEADTQYF. The DNA for the CDR3 is TGCGCCAGCAGCCTTAGTTGGTTGATGGAGGCAGATACGCAGTATTTT.

This clone was observed once. This chain uses TRBV5-6 with TRBJ1-4, with TRBD1 as a possible D gene (6 bases). The CDR3 consists of 15 residues. The V and J ends lost 0 bases and 5 bases respectively, with 11 bases between them. Germline CDR1 is SGHDT and CDR2 is YYEEEE. CDR3 residues: CASSLAGHLNEKLFF. As DNA, the CDR3 is TGTGCCAGCAGCTTGGCGGGACACTTGAATGAAAAACTGTTTTTT.

The chain recombines TRBV2 with TRBJ1-6; no clear D. V lost 3 bases and J 4 bases, leaving 16 bases between the germline ends. Germline values: CDR1 SNHLY, CDR2 FYNNEI. The CDR3 contains 17 residues. The CDR3 nucleotides are TGTGCCAGCAGTGAGTCGGGTGGTCTAATGTATAATTCACCCCTCCACTTT. Its protein is CASSESGGLMYNSPLHF.

This clone was counted once. The chain is built from TRBV11-3 and TRBJ2-1; D is perhaps TRBD2 (6 bases). Germline CDR1 is SGHNT and CDR2 is YENEEA. V dropped 3 bases and J dropped 0 bases, with 9 bases sitting between them. This CDR3 has 15 amino acids. The chain's CDR3 is CASSLGRSSYNEQFF. The CDR3 DNA reads as TGTGCCAGCAGCTTGGGGAGGAGCTCCTACAATGAGCAGTTCTTC.

The chain joins TRBV27 to TRBJ2-3, with a tentative D call TRBD2 (5 bases). V was cut by 5 bases and J by 2 bases, with 8 bases left in between. Germline V gives CDR1 MNHEY, CDR2 SMNVEV (reference sequence). The CDR3 is 13 amino acids. The CDR3, as DNA: TGTGCCAGCAGTCCCCTAGCCACAGATACGCAGTATTTT. It yields the protein CASSPLATDTQYF.

J is TRBJ2-3 and V is TRBV7-6, with D perhaps matching TRBD1 (5 bases). Germline values: CDR1 SGHVS, CDR2 FNYEAQ. The CDR3 loop spans 17 amino acids. Trimming cost V 1 base and J 7 bases, with 21 bases left between them. CDR3 residues: CASSLVTVAVGQNTQYF. In DNA form, the CDR3 reads TGTGCCAGCAGCTTAGTAACGGTGGCAGTGGGGCAAAATACGCAGTATTTT.

This chain uses TRBV5-5 with TRBJ2-7, with D perhaps TRBD1 (6 bases). From germline, CDR1 is SGHKS and CDR2 YYEKEE (reference sequence). V was shortened by 3 bases and J by 7 bases, with 20 bases between the two germline ends. This CDR3 is 15 amino acids long. This CDR3 reads CASSSRTGIRWEQYF. DNA of the CDR3: TGTGCCAGCAGCTCACGAACAGGGATCCGTTGGGAGCAGTACTTC.

J is TRBJ2-5 and V is TRBV5-1, with 8 bases identical to TRBD2. Germline V gives CDR1 SGHRS, CDR2 YFSETQ. This CDR3 has 15 amino acids. V lost 2 bases and J lost 5; bases outside the gene matches: 8. The CDR3 nucleotides read TGCGCCAGCAGCTTCCCTAGCGGGCCAGGGGAGACCCAGTACTTC. Translated, it gives CASSFPSGPGETQYF.

This clone has just a few counts. A junction end diverges from the germline sequence, so it may reflect a read error. This chain links TRBV7-9 with TRBJ1-2, with 7 nucleotides matching TRBD1. CDR3 size: 15 residues. The germline V gene encodes CDR1 SEHNR and CDR2 FQNEAQ (reference sequence). This CDR3 is CSSSLGQAHNYGYTF. The CDR3 bases are TGTTCCAGCAGCTTAGGACAGGCCCACAACTATGGCTACACCTTC.

The chain couples TRBV6-5 to TRBJ2-1; TRBD2 agrees at 11 bases. After removal of 6 bases from V and 9 bases from J, the junction contained 10 bases not matched to a gene. This CDR3 spans 15 amino acids. In germline, CDR1 is MNHEY, CDR2 SVGAGI. The CDR3 DNA reads TGTGCCAGCAGACTACTTAGCGGGGGGGCCGCTGAGCAGTTCTTC. The encoded protein is CASRLLSGGAAEQFF.

This rearrangement joins TRBV21-1 to TRBJ1-2; TRBD1, the table's D call, lacks a check against the DNA. TRBV21-1 is described as a pseudogene. The CDR3 runs 13 residues. The CDR3 here is CASSRQGNYGYTF. The CDR3 region has the DNA TGTGCCAGCAGCAGACAGGGCAACTATGGCTACACCTTC.

This sequence joins TRBV13 and TRBJ2-7; the D gene is possibly TRBD2 (6 bases). Germline-derived CDR1 and CDR2 are PRHDT and FYEKMQ (reference sequence). The CDR3 is 16 residues long. Trimming left V 6 bases short and J 1 base short, with 19 bases between. The CDR3 sequence: CASSFRSGVNSYEQYF. The CDR3 bases are TGTGCCAGCAGTTTTAGGTCGGGGGTCAATTCCTACGAGCAGTACTTC.

V usage is TRBV6-5 and J usage is TRBJ2-2, with 8 bases aligning to TRBD1. Trimming at V came to 4 bases and at J to 8 bases, leaving 12 bases not matched to a gene. There are 16 residues in the CDR3. Per the germline V gene, CDR1 is MNHEY and CDR2 is SVGAGI. The CDR3 sequence: CASSSRDRLMRGELFF. DNA of the CDR3: TGTGCCAGCAGTTCCCGGGACAGGCTAATGCGGGGGGAGCTGTTTTTT.

The V gene is TRBV11-2, the J gene TRBJ2-3, with 11 bases fitting TRBD2. This CDR3 is 19 amino acids long. From germline, CDR1 is SGHAT and CDR2 FQNNGV. V was pared by 1 base and J by 0 bases, with 9 bases of the junction left unmatched. The CDR3 loop is CASSLGVAGGAGSTDTQYF. For the CDR3, the DNA is TGTGCCAGCAGCTTAGGGGTAGCGGGGGGGGCCGGAAGCACAGATACGCAGTATTTT.

This sequence joins TRBV6-6 and TRBJ2-2, with a tentative D call TRBD2 (7 bases). CDR1 is MNHNY, CDR2 SVGAGI, per germline (reference sequence). This CDR3 contains 14 residues. V lost 8 bases to trimming and J lost 4 bases, with 14 bases between them. This chain's CDR3 is CASLRGGATGELFF. The CDR3, as DNA: TGTGCCAGCCTTCGTGGGGGGGCCACCGGGGAGCTGTTTTTT.

The rearrangement uses TRBV7-2 and TRBJ1-1, with 7 bases matching TRBD1. CDR1 is SGHTA and CDR2 is FQGNSA in the germline V gene. J lost 10 bases, V lost 2 bases, and 10 bases had no gene match. CDR3 size: 14 residues. The CDR3 loop reads CASSLQGGAGRAFF. The CDR3 nucleotides read TGTGCCAGCAGCTTACAAGGGGGCGCAGGGCGAGCTTTCTTT.

The sample holds one count of this clone. J is TRBJ2-7 and V is TRBV5-1; 7 nucleotides align to TRBD2. V gave up 0 bases and J gave up 7 bases; unmatched junction bases: 4. The CDR3 is 13 residues long. Germline CDR1 is SGHRS and CDR2 is YFSETQ. CDR3 amino acids: CASSLGISGEQYF. The CDR3 DNA reads TGCGCCAGCAGCTTGGGAATTAGCGGGGAGCAGTACTTC.

In its sample, this clone was seen once. The chain couples TRBV2 to TRBJ1-1; weak D call: TRBD1 (6 bases). Germline loops: CDR1 SNHLY, CDR2 FYNNEI. Trimming removed 6 bases at V and 0 bases at J, with 17 bases between. This CDR3 is 16 amino acids long. This chain's CDR3 is CASRGGQSLMNTEAFF. CDR3 nucleotide sequence: TGTGCCAGCAGGGGTGGACAGTCACTGATGAACACTGAAGCTTTCTTT.

The rearrangement links TRBV4-3 to TRBJ2-7; D not certain. Trimming removed 4 bases from V and 0 bases from J, with 7 bases in between. Germline CDR1 reads LGHNA; CDR2 reads YSLEER. This CDR3 has 13 residues. The CDR3, as DNA: TGCGCCAGCAGCCGGGCAGACTCCTACGAGCAGTACTTC. Translated, it gives CASSRADSYEQYF.

The chain employs TRBV2 and TRBJ1-1; possible D gene TRBD1, 6 bases. This CDR3 comprises 14 residues. Trimming removed 7 bases from V and 1 base from J, with 13 bases in between. The germline gives CDR1 SNHLY, CDR2 FYNNEI. The CDR3 DNA follows: TGTGCCAGCAAGGCCAGGGGATCGAACACTGAAGCTTTCTTT. Encoded protein: CASKARGSNTEAFF.

The chain recombines TRBV4-3 with TRBJ1-3; possibly TRBD1 for D (5 bases). V lost 1 base and J lost 2, with 6 bases in between. Germline loops: CDR1 LGHNA, CDR2 YSLEER. CDR3 length equals 14 residues. The CDR3 region is CASSQAGAGNTIYF. CDR3 in DNA: TGCGCCAGCAGCCAAGCGGGGGCTGGAAACACCATATATTTT.

The V call is TRBV6-1, the J call TRBJ2-1; 12 positions match TRBD2. Germline V CDR1 and CDR2: MNHNS, SASEGT. The V and J ends lost 4 bases and 8 bases, in that order; junction bases with no gene match: 6. The CDR3 is 15 amino acids. The CDR3 DNA follows: TGTGCCAGCAGTGCAACTAGCGGGAGGTTCGATGAGCAGTTCTTC. Protein: CASSATSGRFDEQFF.

This chain links TRBV6-6 with TRBJ2-7, with D maybe TRBD1 (5 bases). This CDR3 is built from 14 residues. In germline, CDR1 is MNHNY, CDR2 SVGAGI (reference sequence). Trimming took off 0 bases at V and 1 base at J, with 7 bases between the two ends. This CDR3 is CASSYSRQSYEQYF. The CDR3 nucleotides read TGTGCCAGCAGTTACTCGCGACAGTCCTACGAGCAGTACTTC.

This clone is a singleton in its sample. This chain links TRBV7-9 with TRBJ2-7, with TRBD1 identical over 7 bases. The CDR3 has 12 residues. J was trimmed by 2 bases and V by 11 bases; bases with no gene match: 6. The germline V gene has CDR1 SEHNR and CDR2 FQNEAQ (reference sequence). This chain's CDR3 is CASDRDPYEQYF. CDR3 nucleotide sequence: TGTGCCTCCGACAGGGATCCCTACGAGCAGTACTTC.

This chain connects TRBV6-1 to TRBJ2-1; 8 positions match TRBD2. CDR1 and CDR2 (germline): MNHNS, SASEGT. J was trimmed by 10 bases and V by 7 bases; bases with no gene match: 12. CDR3 length: 14 residues. The CDR3 DNA sequence: TGTGCCAGCACCAATGCAGCGGGGGTGGGAGAGCAGTTCTTC. Translation: CASTNAAGVGEQFF.